This passage covers 27 T cell receptor beta chains from one sample sequenced in a study of blood T cell repertoires in COVID-19. Produced via immunoSEQ multiplex PCR; TCRdb's table is partial and in-frame only. The table includes about 240,000 clones, approximately 86% detected once. Sequencing was performed on peripheral blood. These TCRs come from a woman aged 70 to 79 with active or convalescent COVID-19.

The chain joins TRBV4-1 to TRBJ2-7, with 9 bases identical to TRBD1. Per the germline V gene, CDR1 is MGHRA and CDR2 is YSYEKL. The CDR3 runs to 18 residues. V shed 0 bases, J shed 3 bases, and the junction held 12 bases outside the gene matches. The CDR3 nucleotides read TGCGCCAGCAGCCAAGATCTCGAAACGGGGACAGGGCACTACGAGCAGTACTTC. The encoded protein is CASSQDLETGTGHYEQYF.

The rearrangement uses TRBV19 and TRBJ1-3, with TRBD1 identical over 8 bases. Germline lookup yields CDR1 LNHDA and CDR2 SQIVND (reference sequence). With 4 bases clipped from V and 2 bases from J, the junction kept 7 bases outside the gene matches. The CDR3 has 16 amino acids. In DNA, the CDR3 is TGTGCCAGTAGTACAGCTGGGACAGGACCTGGAAACACCATATATTTT. Protein: CASSTAGTGPGNTIYF.

The rearrangement joins TRBV5-1 to TRBJ2-7; TRBD2 might be the D (5 bases). Trimming stripped 1 base from V and 3 bases from J, with 11 bases between. Per germline, CDR1 SGHRS and CDR2 YFSETQ. The CDR3 loop spans 14 amino acids. In DNA, the CDR3 is TGCGCCAGCAGCTTGCGACCGAGCGGCTACGAGCAGTACTTC. It translates to CASSLRPSGYEQYF.

The J gene is TRBJ1-5, the V gene TRBV10-3; D is perhaps TRBD1 (6 bases). The germline V and J ends were trimmed by 3 bases and 7 bases, with 7 bases remaining between them. The CDR3 totals 12 residues. The germline V gene encodes CDR1 ENHRY and CDR2 SYGVKD. CDR3 bases: TGTGCCATCAGTGACGGACAGCAGCCCCAGCATTTT. Translated, it gives CAISDGQQPQHF.

The gene calls are TRBV2 and TRBJ1-1; tentative D call: TRBD1 (6 bases). The CDR3 spans 14 residues. V gave up 5 bases and J gave up 1 base, with 11 bases separating them. Germline lookup yields CDR1 SNHLY and CDR2 FYNNEI. Written as DNA, the CDR3 is TGTGCCAGCAGTCAACAGGGCTCGAACACTGAAGCTTTCTTT. Its protein product is CASSQQGSNTEAFF.

The chain has TRBV7-8 and TRBJ1-3; D uncertain. The germline gives CDR1 SGHVS, CDR2 FQNEAQ. V was cut by 0 bases and J by 0 bases, with 3 bases left in between. The CDR3 consists of 14 residues. This chain's CDR3 is CASSLAISGNTIYF. The CDR3 DNA reads as TGTGCCAGCAGCTTAGCTATCTCTGGAAACACCATATATTTT.

CDR3 amino acids: CASSYVSGDQPQHF. The CDR3 coding sequence is TGTGCCAGCAGTTACGTTTCAGGGGATCAGCCCCAGCATTTT. The genes are TRBV6-2 or TRBV6-3 and TRBJ1-5; D possibly corresponds to TRBD1 (6 bases). CDR1 MNHEY and CDR2 SVGEGT come from the germline V gene. The CDR3 has 14 amino acids. The ends were cut back, 2 bases at V and 5 bases at J, with 10 bases in the middle.

V usage is TRBV6-1 and J usage is TRBJ1-4; weak D call: TRBD1 (5 bases). The CDR3 has 15 residues. V was cut by 1 base and J by 4 bases, with 10 bases left in between. Germline lookup yields CDR1 MNHNS and CDR2 SASEGT. The CDR3 bases are TGTGCCAGCAGTGAAGGGCAGGGCCTTAATGAAAAACTGTTTTTT. Translating gives CASSEGQGLNEKLFF.

This clone was detected only once. V usage is TRBV5-4 and J usage is TRBJ2-5; 10 nucleotides line up with TRBD1. The germline V gene has CDR1 SGHNT and CDR2 YYREEE (reference sequence). CDR3 length: 15 amino acids. V was pared by 2 bases and J by 7 bases, with 8 bases of the junction left unmatched. The CDR3 nucleotides are TGTGCCAGCAGCTTATCCGGGACAGGGGAACGGACCCAGTACTTC. Translation: CASSLSGTGERTQYF.

The rearrangement joins TRBV27 to TRBJ2-7; TRBD1 is a possible D gene (6 bases). The CDR3 has 14 amino acids. Trimming took 4 bases from V and 3 from J, leaving 13 bases between them. CDR1 is MNHEY and CDR2 is SMNVEV in the germline V gene (reference sequence). CDR3 in DNA: TGTGCCAGCAGTTCTAACAGGGCCTACTACGAGCAGTACTTC. Amino acid sequence: CASSSNRAYYEQYF.

The rearrangement links TRBV7-3 to TRBJ2-1, with D maybe TRBD1 (6 bases). V lost 4 bases, J lost 7 bases, and 14 bases lay in between. CDR1 and CDR2 (germline): SGHTA, FQGTGA. There are 14 residues in the CDR3. CDR3 sequence reads: CASSSDRNRNEQFF. CDR3 nucleotide sequence: TGTGCCAGCAGCTCCGACAGGAACAGGAATGAGCAGTTCTTC.

This chain connects TRBV27 to TRBJ1-5; 9 bases line up with TRBD1. Per the germline V gene, CDR1 is MNHEY and CDR2 is SMNVEV (reference sequence). The J segment lost 4 bases and the V segment lost 7 bases, leaving 5 bases of the junction unmatched. The CDR3 totals 14 residues. The DNA of the CDR3 is TGTGCCAGCACAAGGACAGGGGCTAATCAGCCCCAGCATTTT. It codes for CASTRTGANQPQHF.

This clone appeared once. The CDR3 DNA is TGCAGCGGCTACTACCTACAGGGCACTGAAGCTTTCTTT. It translates to CSGYYLQGTEAFF. The rearrangement links TRBV29-1 to TRBJ1-1; D perhaps matches TRBD1 (6 bases). This CDR3 contains 13 residues. Looked up from germline, CDR1 is SQVTM and CDR2 is ANQGSEA. V was pared by 7 bases and J by 4 bases, with 16 bases between.

V is TRBV6-5 and J is TRBJ1-2, with 8 bases fitting TRBD1. The trim removed 0 bases at V and 3 bases at J, leaving 3 bases unmatched. The length of the CDR3 is 15 residues. The germline gives CDR1 MNHEY, CDR2 SVGAGI. Here the CDR3 DNA reads TGTGCCAGCAGTTACTCCACGACAGGGGACTATGGCTACACCTTC. As protein: CASSYSTTGDYGYTF.

V is TRBV7-2 and J is TRBJ1-2, with 7 bases fitting TRBD1. This CDR3 is built from 13 residues. Trimming took 3 bases from V and 5 from J; bases not matched to a gene: 3. Germline lookup yields CDR1 SGHTA and CDR2 FQGNSA. The CDR3 reads CASSFMTGYGYTF. CDR3 nucleotides: TGTGCCAGCAGCTTCATGACAGGGTATGGCTACACCTTC.

In this sample, this clone turned up once. J is TRBJ1-2 and V is TRBV4-3, with D perhaps matching TRBD1 (5 bases). With 0 bases removed from V and 9 bases from J, the gap between germline ends came to 11 bases. CDR3 size: 13 residues. Germline V CDR1 and CDR2: LGHNA, YSLEER. The CDR3 reads CASSQDQGVSYTF. As DNA, the CDR3 is TGCGCCAGCAGCCAAGATCAGGGTGTAAGCTACACCTTC.

The chain is built from TRBV9 and TRBJ2-1, with 12 positions matching TRBD2. With V trimmed by 4 bases and J by 9 bases, 2 bases remained unmatched. Germline CDR1 SGDLS, CDR2 YYNGEE. There are 13 residues in the CDR3. In DNA, the CDR3 is TGTGCCAGCAGCATGGGACTAGCGGGTGAGCAGTTCTTC. This encodes CASSMGLAGEQFF.

This clone was seen more than once but under ten times. V gene TRBV6-5 combines with J gene TRBJ1-2; TRBD1 matches 7 bases. The CDR3 is 15 amino acids. CDR1 and CDR2 (germline): MNHEY, SVGAGI. V shed 0 bases, J shed 1 base, and the junction held 2 bases outside the gene matches. Written as DNA, the CDR3 is TGTGCCAGCAGTTACTCACAGGGGCTTAACTATGGCTACACCTTC. Translated, it gives CASSYSQGLNYGYTF.

Regarding this clone: Sequence at one end of the junction differs from germline and may be a read error. The V call is TRBV19, the J call TRBJ1-2; 8 positions match TRBD1. The CDR3 consists of 13 residues. The germline V gene encodes CDR1 LNHDA and CDR2 SQIVND (reference sequence). CDR3 coding DNA: TGTGCCAGTAGTATAGTAGGGGGGACAGGTACCGACTTC. The encoded protein is CASSIVGGTGTDF.

This clone appeared once. The chain's CDR3 is CASSPGLQGGYGYTF. The DNA of the CDR3 is TGTGCCAGCAGCCCCGGGCTTCAAGGGGGCTATGGCTACACCTTC. The rearrangement links TRBV7-2 to TRBJ1-2; D perhaps matches TRBD1 (6 bases). Germline assignment: CDR1 SGHTA and CDR2 FQGNSA. The CDR3 extends over 15 amino acids. V shed 5 bases and J shed 4 bases, with 17 bases lying between them.

The rearrangement links TRBV2 to TRBJ1-5; 9 nucleotides align to TRBD1. V was pared by 5 bases and J by 7 bases, with 9 bases of the junction left unmatched. This CDR3 has 15 residues. Germline CDR1 SNHLY, CDR2 FYNNEI. CDR3 in amino acids: CASSRDRARGQPQHF. The CDR3, as DNA: TGTGCCAGCAGTAGGGACAGGGCGCGAGGGCAGCCCCAGCATTTT.

The chain has TRBV7-3 and TRBJ2-1; 8 bases fit TRBD2. This CDR3 region has 13 residues. Trimming cost V 4 bases and J 5 bases; bases outside gene matches: 1. Germline V gene lookup returns CDR1 SGHTA and CDR2 FQGTGA. In DNA form, the CDR3 reads TGTGCCAGCAGCTCGGGACTAGACAATGAGCAGTTCTTC. This sequence encodes CASSSGLDNEQFF.

The J gene is TRBJ1-2, the V gene TRBV19; 7 bases match TRBD1. V dropped 7 bases and J dropped 10; count of bases not matched to a gene: 12. CDR1 is LNHDA, CDR2 SQIVND, per germline (reference sequence). The length of the CDR3 is 13 residues. CDR3 protein: CASKRGMDRSYTF. The CDR3 DNA is TGTGCCAGTAAACGAGGGATGGACAGGTCCTACACCTTC.

The V gene is TRBV5-8, the J gene TRBJ1-5; weak D call: TRBD1 (6 bases). Germline lookup yields CDR1 SGHTS and CDR2 YDEGEE. V dropped 5 bases and J dropped 5 bases, with 17 bases sitting between them. This CDR3 has 15 amino acids. CDR3 in amino acids: CASSVRGGGHQPQHF. The CDR3 DNA follows: TGTGCCAGCAGTGTCAGGGGAGGGGGGCATCAGCCCCAGCATTTT.

A few counts support this clone. This chain connects TRBV6-2 or TRBV6-3 to TRBJ1-2; 7 bases align to TRBD1. Germline loops: CDR1 MNHEY, CDR2 SVGEGT. With V trimmed by 6 bases and J by 7 bases, 8 bases remained unmatched. This CDR3 contains 13 residues. The CDR3 reads CASSRQGKSGYTF. The DNA of the CDR3 is TGTGCCAGCAGCCGACAGGGAAAAAGTGGCTACACCTTC.

This chain uses TRBV6-5 with TRBJ1-6; D might be TRBD1 (6 bases). The CDR3 has 15 amino acids. V lost 10 bases, J lost 11 bases, and 24 bases lay in between. Germline assignment: CDR1 MNHEY and CDR2 SVGAGI. DNA of the CDR3: TGTGCCATCGGGGGGGCGACAGGCATAGGGACACCCCTCCACTTT. It is translated as CAIGGATGIGTPLHF.

V gene TRBV12-3 or TRBV12-4 combines with J gene TRBJ1-5, with a possible D match to TRBD1 (6 bases). The CDR3 loop spans 11 amino acids. V was shortened by 6 bases and J by 6 bases, with 6 bases between the two germline ends. CDR3 nucleotide sequence: TGTGCCAGCAGCAGGGGTCAGCCCCAGCATTTT. Amino acids: CASSRGQPQHF.